Listed here are 24 T cell receptor beta chains from one sample, sequenced in a study of cytomegalovirus exposure and HLA in healthy donors. Researchers ran the PCR with 60 Vbeta and 13 Jbeta primers. TCRdb keeps only in-frame clones here, not all; method: immunoSEQ multiplex PCR. The table lists some 98,000 clones, approximately 9% of them singletons. The sequenced material came from PBMCs. These TCRs come from a man aged 50-59 years in good health and CMV-seropositive.

V gene TRBV19 combines with J gene TRBJ1-1; D perhaps matches TRBD1 (5 bases). The germline CDR1 and CDR2 sequences are LNHDA and SQIVND (reference sequence). With 6 bases removed from V and 0 bases from J, the gap between germline ends came to 20 bases. The CDR3 is made up of 17 amino acids. For the CDR3, the DNA is TGTGCCAGTAGAGACCGGGCAGGGTGGAGTATGAACACTGAAGCTTTCTTT. It encodes CASRDRAGWSMNTEAFF. The whole variable domain, remainder taken from reference TRBV19 and TRBJ1-1, is DGGITQSPKYLFRKEGQNVTLSCEQNLNHDAMYWYRQDPGQGLRLIYYSQIVNDFQKGDIAEGYSVSREKKESFPLTVTSAQKNPTAFYLCASRDRAGWSMNTEAFFGQGTRLTVV.

This clone was seen a handful of times. J is TRBJ1-4 and V is TRBV6-5, with 7 bases aligning to TRBD1. This CDR3 contains 15 residues. Germline CDR1 and CDR2: MNHEY and SVGAGI. The trim removed 6 bases at V and 8 bases at J, leaving 12 bases unmatched. The CDR3 nucleotides are TGTGCCAGCAGGGGTACTCAGGGGGGAAGCGAAAAACTGTTTTTT. Protein sequence: CASRGTQGGSEKLFF.

This chain connects TRBV7-3 to TRBJ2-1; TRBD2 agrees at 9 bases. V dropped 2 bases and J dropped 7; count of bases not matched to a gene: 3. Germline V CDR1 and CDR2: SGHTA, FQGTGA. The CDR3 consists of 14 residues. Here the CDR3 reads CASSLGGRVNEQFF. The CDR3, as DNA: TGTGCCAGCAGCTTAGGCGGGAGGGTAAATGAGCAGTTCTTC.

In this sample, this clone turned up many times. The chain recombines TRBV6-5 with TRBJ2-7, with 12 bases that match TRBD1. Looked up from germline, CDR1 is MNHEY and CDR2 is SVGAGI. With 2 bases clipped from V and 3 bases from J, the junction kept 5 bases outside the gene matches. This CDR3 is built from 16 residues. The CDR3 DNA reads TGTGCCAGCAGTTACGACGGGACAGGGGGCCACTACGAGCAGTACTTC. Its protein product is CASSYDGTGGHYEQYF.

In its sample, this clone was seen a few times. V usage is TRBV7-9 and J usage is TRBJ2-1; 7 nucleotides match TRBD2. The germline CDR1 and CDR2 sequences are SEHNR and FQNEAQ (reference sequence). This CDR3 spans 14 amino acids. J was trimmed by 6 bases and V by 3 bases; bases with no gene match: 5. The CDR3 sequence is CASSFSGSSNEQFF. In DNA form, the CDR3 reads TGTGCCAGCAGCTTTAGCGGGTCTTCCAATGAGCAGTTCTTC.

The chain couples TRBV18 to TRBJ2-5, with D maybe TRBD2 (5 bases). The CDR3 has 16 amino acids. The ends were cut back, 3 bases at V and 4 bases at J, with 18 bases in the middle. CDR1 is KGHSH and CDR2 is LQKENI in the germline V gene. The CDR3 protein is CASSPESGFGGETQYF. The CDR3 coding sequence is TGTGCCAGCTCACCTGAGTCGGGTTTCGGAGGAGAGACCCAGTACTTC.

The chain combines TRBV2 with TRBJ1-3, with D perhaps TRBD1 (5 bases). Germline V gene sequence: CDR1 SNHLY, CDR2 FYNNEI. V lost 8 bases to trimming and J lost 0 bases, with 8 bases between them. This CDR3 region has 13 residues. The DNA of the CDR3 is TGTGCCAGCGCAGGGATCTCTGGAAACACCATATATTTT. Residues: CASAGISGNTIYF.

As for this clone: An end of the junction does not agree with germline; a read error may underlie this. The chain has TRBV2 and TRBJ1-5; TRBD1 might be the D (5 bases). In germline, CDR1 is SNHLY, CDR2 FYNNEI. CDR3 size: 15 residues. Written as DNA, the CDR3 is TGTGCCAGCAGTGAAGCGCGGACAAACAATCAGCCCCAGAATTTT. Encoded protein: CASSEARTNNQPQNF. Combining the CDR3 with reference TRBV2 and TRBJ1-5 gives the whole variable domain EPEVTQTPSHQVTQMGQEVILRCVPISNHLYFYWYRQILGQKVEFLVSFYNNEISEKSEIFDDQFSVERPDGSNFTLKIRSTKLEDSAMYFCASSEARTNNQPQNFGDGTRLSIL.

A few counts support this clone. J is TRBJ1-6 and V is TRBV4-3; 10 bases line up with TRBD1. CDR3 length: 16 amino acids. CDR1 LGHNA and CDR2 YSLEER come from the germline V gene. Trimming took 2 bases from V and 7 from J; bases not matched to a gene: 5. The CDR3 coding sequence is TGCGCCAGCAGCCAAAAAGAGGGACAGGGGAATTCACCCCTCCACTTT. It translates to CASSQKEGQGNSPLHF.

This clone has a handful of counts. The chain recombines TRBV27 with TRBJ1-5; D gene ambiguous. The CDR3 extends over 13 amino acids. Germline V gene lookup returns CDR1 MNHEY and CDR2 SMNVEV (reference sequence). The V end was cut by 3 bases, the J end by 4 bases, with 7 bases between. The CDR3 is CASSLSSNQPQHF. The CDR3 DNA is TGTGCCAGCAGTTTGTCGAGTAATCAGCCCCAGCATTTT.

V gene TRBV2 combines with J gene TRBJ1-1; TRBD1 matches 8 bases. This CDR3 comprises 15 residues. Per the germline V gene, CDR1 is SNHLY and CDR2 is FYNNEI. The V segment lost 6 bases and the J segment 6 bases; nucleotides outside the gene matches: 12. The CDR3 DNA is TGTGCCAGCAGCCAGACAGGGGAATTTCTCTCTGAAGCTTTCTTT. Translation gives CASSQTGEFLSEAFF.

This chain links TRBV18 with TRBJ2-5, with 9 bases aligning to TRBD1. Looked up from germline, CDR1 is KGHSH and CDR2 is LQKENI. The CDR3 is 13 residues long. Trimming removed 8 bases from V and 4 bases from J; junction bases left unmatched: 5. The CDR3 DNA sequence: TGTGCCAGCCGTGTGACAGGGGGAGAGACCCAGTACTTC. The encoded protein is CASRVTGGETQYF.

V gene TRBV19 combines with J gene TRBJ1-3, with D perhaps TRBD1 (6 bases). V shed 7 bases and J shed 4 bases, with 17 bases lying between them. This CDR3 is built from 15 residues. Germline V CDR1 and CDR2: LNHDA, SQIVND (reference sequence). The CDR3 sequence: CASTSSGARGNTIYF. For the CDR3, the DNA is TGTGCCAGTACCTCATCAGGGGCCAGAGGAAACACCATATATTTT.

The chain's CDR3 is CASTPGQAYYGYTF. CDR3 nucleotide sequence: TGTGCCAGCACCCCCGGACAGGCCTACTATGGCTACACCTTC. The chain uses TRBV28 and TRBJ1-2; 7 nucleotides align to TRBD1. The CDR3 loop spans 14 amino acids. Germline loops: CDR1 MDHEN, CDR2 SYDVKM. The ends lost 7 bases at V and 3 bases at J; junction bases unmatched: 8.

This clone was recorded a few times. J is TRBJ1-5 and V is TRBV6-5; 9 bases fit TRBD1. The germline V gene encodes CDR1 MNHEY and CDR2 SVGAGI. V shed 6 bases and J 3 bases; nucleotides not matched to a gene: 3. The CDR3 extends over 14 amino acids. The CDR3 loop is CASRGQGINQPQHF. CDR3 in DNA: TGTGCCAGCAGGGGACAGGGAATCAATCAGCCCCAGCATTTT.

This clone showed up just a few times. The chain employs TRBV4-1 and TRBJ1-1; D might be TRBD1 (5 bases). V was clipped by 0 bases and J by 6 bases, with 14 bases between them. Germline lookup yields CDR1 MGHRA and CDR2 YSYEKL. The CDR3 contains 15 residues. In DNA form, the CDR3 reads TGCGCCAGCAGCCAAGATGGTCAGGGTCGGTCTGAAGCTTTCTTT. Residues: CASSQDGQGRSEAFF.

This rearrangement joins TRBV28 to TRBJ1-5; TRBD1 aligns across 7 bases. V shed 2 bases and J 6 bases; nucleotides not matched to a gene: 7. The germline V gene has CDR1 MDHEN and CDR2 SYDVKM. The CDR3 is 15 residues long. The CDR3 region has the DNA TGTGCCAGCAGTTTAAGCGACAGGGAGTCTCAGCCCCAGCATTTT. Protein sequence: CASSLSDRESQPQHF. Variable domain in full (rest from reference TRBV28 and TRBJ1-5): DVKVTQSSRYLVKRTGEKVFLECVQDMDHENMFWYRQDPGLGLRLIYFSYDVKMKEKGDIPEGYSVSREKKERFSLILESASTNQTSMYLCASSLSDRESQPQHFGDGTRLSIL.

The genes are TRBV6-5 and TRBJ2-5; the D gene is possibly TRBD2 (6 bases). Trimming removed 3 bases at V and 5 bases at J, with 19 bases between. This CDR3 contains 16 residues. Per the germline V gene, CDR1 is MNHEY and CDR2 is SVGAGI. DNA for the CDR3: TGTGCCAGCAGTTATTGGTCGCGACGGGAGAGGGAGACCCAGTACTTC. Amino acids: CASSYWSRRERETQYF.

V is TRBV6-6 and J is TRBJ2-7; tentatively, D is TRBD2 (6 bases). Germline lookup yields CDR1 MNHNY and CDR2 SVGAGI (reference sequence). CDR3 length: 14 amino acids. V was trimmed by 6 bases and J by 3 bases, leaving 15 bases between them. In DNA form, the CDR3 reads TGTGCCAGCAGCTACATGGGGGGTTACTACGAGCAGTACTTC. The encoded protein is CASSYMGGYYEQYF.

The chain uses TRBV5-1 and TRBJ2-5; 8 nucleotides align to TRBD1. CDR3 length equals 15 residues. Trimming at V came to 0 bases and at J to 3 bases, leaving 4 bases not matched to a gene. Germline V gene lookup returns CDR1 SGHRS and CDR2 YFSETQ. CDR3: CASSLVGQGKETQYF. The CDR3, as DNA: TGCGCCAGCAGCTTGGTCGGACAGGGTAAAGAGACCCAGTACTTC.

The DNA for the CDR3 is TGTGCCAGCAGTGGGGGAGGGTACGAGCAGTACTTC. Residues: CASSGGGYEQYF. The chain is built from TRBV6-1 and TRBJ2-7; 7 nucleotides agree with TRBD2. Germline loops: CDR1 MNHNS, CDR2 SASEGT. This CDR3 spans 12 amino acids. V gave up 4 bases and J gave up 4 bases; unmatched junction bases: 1.

This clone showed up just a few times. The J gene is TRBJ1-2, the V gene TRBV28, with a possible D match to TRBD1 (6 bases). The length of the CDR3 is 13 residues. Germline lookup yields CDR1 MDHEN and CDR2 SYDVKM. Deletions cut 7 bases from V and 5 bases from J, with 14 bases between. The CDR3 region has the DNA TGTGCCAGCACCAACGACAGGCTTTATGGCTACACCTTC. It codes for CASTNDRLYGYTF.

The gene calls are TRBV5-1 and TRBJ2-1, with D unresolved. CDR1 is SGHRS and CDR2 is YFSETQ in the germline V gene. V lost 0 bases and J 0 bases, leaving 7 bases between the germline ends. This CDR3 spans 15 amino acids. CDR3 residues: CASSLDLSSYNEQFF. The CDR3 bases are TGCGCCAGCAGCTTGGATCTGAGCTCCTACAATGAGCAGTTCTTC.

In its sample, this clone was seen a few times. The chain couples TRBV28 to TRBJ2-3; TRBD1 aligns across 9 bases. The CDR3 length is 16 residues. Germline V gene sequence: CDR1 MDHEN, CDR2 SYDVKM. V lost 4 bases to trimming and J lost 2 bases; unmatched junction nucleotides: 7. CDR3 loop: CASSYRGQGYTDTQYF. For the CDR3, the DNA is TGTGCCAGCAGTTACCGGGGACAGGGCTACACAGATACGCAGTATTTT.